This T cell receptor (beta chain) was recovered during a study of Ad26.COV2.S vaccination and SARS-CoV-2 variants. Germline CDR1 and CDR2: MNHEY and SVGEGT. CDR3 size: 15 residues. Between the trimmed V and J ends, which lost 2 bases and 3 bases, there was a span of 13 bases. This table comes from immunoSEQ multiplex PCR, and its TCRdb copy is limited to in-frame clones, with some not included. This table has around 420,000 clones, 88% appearing once. Specified treatment: about 20 received Ad26.COV2.S at low or high dose, single or two shots; roughly five received placebo; per-sample allocation not given. Vaccine and placebo recipients were sampled on day 63 after the first injection. This Boston cohort included adults aged 18-55 years.

This sequence originates from a person between 18 and 65 years old who received the Ad26.COV2.S COVID-19 vaccine or a placebo. Sequenced here: peripheral blood, sampled in a trial of Ad26.COV2.S vaccine versus placebo. V and J are TRBV6-2 or TRBV6-3 and TRBJ1-2; D might be TRBD1 (5 bases). The CDR3 loop is CASSYAGRFHYGYTF. The DNA of the CDR3 is TGTGCCAGCAGTTACGCAGGGCGGTTTCACTATGGCTACACCTTC.